A single sample gave rise to the 22 T cell receptor beta chains below, sequenced in a study of human T cells and chemical hapten exposure. A single record per CDR3 protein comes from TCRdb applying MiXCR to the RACE reads. This table has 120,000 or so distinct CDR3 sequences, approximately 12% appearing once. Time point specified: pre-sensitization, week 0. Described treatment: therapeutic diphenylcyclopropenone sensitization with weekly scalp DPC. The sample in question was whole blood, obtained in connection with sensitization to the hapten diphenylcyclopropenone (DPC). Receptors originate from a woman aged 18-30 years with alopecia areata. Some clones in this sample may be carry-over from other donors' samples.

This chain links TRBV4-3 with TRBJ2-1, with D unclear. V shed 0 bases and J shed 9 bases, with 9 bases lying between them. The CDR3 contains 13 residues. The germline CDR1 and CDR2 sequences are LGHNA and YSLEER. The CDR3 region has the DNA TGCGCCAGCAGCCAAGATCACGCCGGTGAGCAGTTCTTC. It encodes CASSQDHAGEQFF.

This clonotype showed up just a few times. The gene calls are TRBV2 and TRBJ2-3; D not resolved. This CDR3 contains 15 residues. The V gene lost 3 bases and the J gene lost 0 bases, with 10 bases spanning the gap. Germline CDR1 reads SNHLY; CDR2 reads FYNNEI. CDR3 nucleotides: TGTGCCAGCAGTGACTTTCTTTCAAGCACAGATACGCAGTATTTT. This codes for CASSDFLSSTDTQYF.

This clonotype appeared a few times. V usage is TRBV20-1 and J usage is TRBJ2-7; 12 bases align to TRBD1. CDR1 is DFQATT and CDR2 is SNEGSKA in the germline V gene (reference sequence). CDR3 length: 14 residues. Trimming cost V 6 bases and J 3 bases; bases outside gene matches: 6. CDR3 residues: CSAVGQGAVYEQYF. The CDR3 bases are TGCAGTGCCGTGGGACAGGGGGCTGTCTACGAGCAGTACTTC.

The J gene is TRBJ2-1, the V gene TRBV6-2 or TRBV6-3, with D perhaps matching TRBD1 or TRBD2 (5 bases each). Germline-derived CDR1 and CDR2 are MNHEY and SVGEGT. V shed 2 bases and J shed 2 bases, with 7 bases lying between them. This CDR3 has 14 residues. The DNA for the CDR3 is TGTGCCAGCAGTTACCGGGACCCCTACAATGAGCAGTTCTTC. Protein: CASSYRDPYNEQFF.

V usage is TRBV7-8 and J usage is TRBJ2-3; D might be TRBD1 or TRBD2, each matching 6 bases. CDR3 length equals 15 residues. CDR1 and CDR2 (germline): SGHVS, FQNEAQ. The germline V and J ends were trimmed by 2 bases and 1 base, with 10 bases remaining between them. The CDR3 reads CASSLIGGRTDTQYF. The CDR3 bases are TGTGCCAGCAGCTTAATTGGGGGGCGCACAGATACGCAGTATTTT.

This clonotype occurred a few times. J is TRBJ2-1 and V is TRBV5-5, with a tentative D call TRBD1 (6 bases). CDR1 and CDR2 (germline): SGHKS, YYEKEE (reference sequence). V gave up 4 bases and J gave up 4 bases, with 15 bases separating them. The CDR3 is 15 amino acids. CDR3 sequence (DNA): TGTGCCAGCAGCCGGCAGGGGCTCGGTTACAATGAGCAGTTCTTC. Protein sequence: CASSRQGLGYNEQFF.

This clonotype was found many times. The chain couples TRBV7-9 to TRBJ1-3; no clear D. V lost 5 bases, J lost 4 bases, and 6 bases lay in between. The CDR3 has 12 amino acids. Germline CDR1 is SEHNR and CDR2 is FQNEAQ (reference sequence). CDR3 amino acids: CASSPTGNTIYF. CDR3 bases: TGTGCCAGCAGCCCAACAGGAAACACCATATATTTT.

A few counts support this clonotype. This sequence joins TRBV9 and TRBJ2-5; the D gene is possibly TRBD2 (6 bases). This CDR3 region has 15 residues. Looked up from germline, CDR1 is SGDLS and CDR2 is YYNGEE. V was shortened by 3 bases and J by 6 bases, with 18 bases between the two germline ends. The CDR3 DNA sequence: TGTGCCAGCAGCGGCCGGGACTCCCTGTTGAAGACCCAGTACTTC. Its protein product is CASSGRDSLLKTQYF.

There are many counts of this clonotype. The chain links TRBV11-2 to TRBJ2-3; D might be TRBD2 (5 bases). This CDR3 comprises 15 residues. Deletions cut 5 bases from V and 0 bases from J, with 12 bases between. CDR1 and CDR2 from the germline V gene are SGHAT and FQNNGV. CDR3 nucleotides: TGTGCCAGCAGCGCCGGGATTCTTAGCACAGATACGCAGTATTTT. It is translated as CASSAGILSTDTQYF.

Only a few counts were recorded for this clonotype. The chain recombines TRBV14 with TRBJ1-3; D uncertain. CDR3 length: 14 residues. V was clipped by 2 bases and J by 2 bases, with 7 bases between them. The germline V gene encodes CDR1 SGHDN and CDR2 FVKESK. CDR3 sequence: CASSQLSAGNTIYF. The CDR3 DNA is TGTGCCAGCAGCCAACTAAGTGCTGGAAACACCATATATTTT.

This clonotype was seen a few times. This chain connects TRBV18 to TRBJ2-3, with D possibly being TRBD2 (7 bases). Between the trimmed V and J ends, which lost 6 bases and 7 bases, there was a span of 17 bases. CDR3 length: 14 residues. Germline CDR1 reads KGHSH; CDR2 reads LQKENI. CDR3 bases: TGTGCCAGCTCGCCGGGGGGCCGGGTTTATACGCAGTATTTT. Amino acid sequence: CASSPGGRVYTQYF.

This clonotype has more than one count but fewer than ten. V gene TRBV10-2 combines with J gene TRBJ1-1; no reliable D call. The CDR3 has 13 residues. The germline gives CDR1 WSHSY, CDR2 SAAADI. Trimming removed 2 bases from V and 6 bases from J, with 10 bases in between. The CDR3 DNA follows: TGCGCCAGCAGTGAGGGTAGCAGGCCTGAAGCTTTCTTT. The encoded protein is CASSEGSRPEAFF.

The table lists this clonotype with a few counts. The rearrangement uses TRBV27 and TRBJ2-3, with D tentatively TRBD1 (5 bases). The CDR3 totals 14 residues. V was clipped by 5 bases and J by 2 bases, with 11 bases between them. Germline V CDR1 and CDR2: MNHEY, SMNVEV (reference sequence). CDR3 DNA: TGTGCCAGCAGTCTCGGACAAGCCACAGATACGCAGTATTTT. Its translation: CASSLGQATDTQYF.

V is TRBV25-1 and J is TRBJ1-6; D unclear. The CDR3 spans 15 residues. V lost 3 bases, J lost 10 bases, and 16 bases lay in between. Germline CDR1 and CDR2: MGHDK and SYGVNS. In DNA, the CDR3 is TGTGCCAGCAGTGATCCCGGACTGCCTGGGTCACCCCTCCACTTT. Amino acid sequence: CASSDPGLPGSPLHF.

The chain links TRBV6-5 to TRBJ1-5; 7 positions match TRBD1. The CDR3 extends over 13 amino acids. Germline V CDR1 and CDR2: MNHEY, SVGAGI. V shed 10 bases and J 5 bases; nucleotides not matched to a gene: 8. CDR3: CATRQGGYQPQHF. CDR3 bases: TGTGCCACACGACAGGGCGGTTATCAGCCCCAGCATTTT.

This clonotype was seen a few times. The rearrangement links TRBV28 to TRBJ2-2, with D perhaps TRBD1 (5 bases). Germline assignment: CDR1 MDHEN and CDR2 SYDVKM. Trimming took 5 bases from V and 7 from J, leaving 8 bases between them. The CDR3 is made up of 12 amino acids. The CDR3 loop reads CASSDSFGELFF. CDR3 DNA: TGTGCCAGCAGTGACAGTTTCGGGGAGCTGTTTTTT.

This clonotype was counted at least ten times. The rearrangement links TRBV24-1 to TRBJ1-5; maybe TRBD1 (6 bases). CDR1 and CDR2 (germline): KGHDR, SFDVKD. V was clipped by 12 bases and J by 2 bases, with 13 bases between them. The CDR3 sequence is 13 residues long. The CDR3 region is CASPRTGNQPQHF. The CDR3, as DNA: TGTGCCTCCCCGAGGACAGGCAATCAGCCCCAGCATTTT.

This rearrangement joins TRBV20-1 to TRBJ1-2; D is unresolved. CDR3 length equals 13 residues. Per the germline V gene, CDR1 is DFQATT and CDR2 is SNEGSKA (reference sequence). Trimming cost V 4 bases and J 7 bases, with 16 bases left between them. The DNA of the CDR3 is TGCAGTGCTATCTTCTTGGGTGATTCTGGCTACACCTTC. It encodes CSAIFLGDSGYTF.

This clonotype was seen repeatedly, ten times or more. This chain connects TRBV9 to TRBJ1-4; D remains unclear. Deletions cut 2 bases from V and 2 bases from J, with 7 bases between. The CDR3 is 14 residues long. From germline, CDR1 is SGDLS and CDR2 YYNGEE. CDR3 residues: CASSVSGTNEKLFF. For the CDR3, the DNA is TGTGCCAGCAGCGTGAGCGGGACTAATGAAAAACTGTTTTTT.

The chain has TRBV7-2 and TRBJ1-2; 7 positions match TRBD1. The CDR3 contains 14 residues. The V segment lost 5 bases and the J segment 0 bases; nucleotides outside the gene matches: 3. Germline-derived CDR1 and CDR2 are SGHTA and FQGNSA. In DNA form, the CDR3 reads TGTGCCAGCAGCAACAGGGGACCTAACTATGGCTACACCTTC. It translates to CASSNRGPNYGYTF.

This CDR3 is CASSSRSGTVTYEQYF. DNA for the CDR3: TGTGCCAGCAGCTCACGTTCCGGGACGGTCACCTACGAGCAGTACTTC. The chain joins TRBV7-8 to TRBJ2-7; D assignment may be TRBD1 or TRBD2 (5 bases each). This CDR3 region has 16 residues. Germline V gene lookup returns CDR1 SGHVS and CDR2 FQNEAQ. With 4 bases removed from V and 2 bases from J, the gap between germline ends came to 18 bases.

This clonotype occurred many times. The V and J genes are TRBV7-8 and TRBJ1-1; D is uncertain. The CDR3 loop spans 14 amino acids. Germline CDR1 SGHVS, CDR2 FQNEAQ. The V end lost 6 bases, the J end lost 2 bases, and 13 bases lay between the germline ends. The CDR3 region is CASSPGSFNTEAFF. DNA for the CDR3: TGTGCCAGCAGTCCAGGCAGCTTTAACACTGAAGCTTTCTTT.